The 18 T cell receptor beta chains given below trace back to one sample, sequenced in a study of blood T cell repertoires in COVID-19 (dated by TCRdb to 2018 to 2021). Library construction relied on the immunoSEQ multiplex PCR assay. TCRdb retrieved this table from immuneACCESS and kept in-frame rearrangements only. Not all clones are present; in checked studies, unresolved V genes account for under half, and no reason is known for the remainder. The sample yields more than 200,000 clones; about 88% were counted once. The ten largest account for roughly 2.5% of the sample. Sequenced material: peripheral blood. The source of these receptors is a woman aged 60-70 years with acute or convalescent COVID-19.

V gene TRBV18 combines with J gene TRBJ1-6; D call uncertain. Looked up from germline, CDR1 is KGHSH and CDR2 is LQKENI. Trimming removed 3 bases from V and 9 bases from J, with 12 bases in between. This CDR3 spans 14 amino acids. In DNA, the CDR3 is TGTGCCAGCTCACCGGTTACAGTTGGTTCACCCCTCCACTTT. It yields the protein CASSPVTVGSPLHF.

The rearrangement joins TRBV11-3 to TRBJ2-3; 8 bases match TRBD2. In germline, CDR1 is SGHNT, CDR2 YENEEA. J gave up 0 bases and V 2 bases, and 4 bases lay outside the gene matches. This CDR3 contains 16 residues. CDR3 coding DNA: TGTGCCAGCAGCTTACTTGCGGGGGGCAGCACAGATACGCAGTATTTT. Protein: CASSLLAGGSTDTQYF.

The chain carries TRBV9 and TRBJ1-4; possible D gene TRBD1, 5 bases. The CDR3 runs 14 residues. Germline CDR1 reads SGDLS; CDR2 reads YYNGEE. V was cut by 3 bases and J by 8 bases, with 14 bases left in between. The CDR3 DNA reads TGTGCCAGCAGCGGGCCCCCGGGGGGGGAAAAACTGTTTTTT. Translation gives CASSGPPGGEKLFF.

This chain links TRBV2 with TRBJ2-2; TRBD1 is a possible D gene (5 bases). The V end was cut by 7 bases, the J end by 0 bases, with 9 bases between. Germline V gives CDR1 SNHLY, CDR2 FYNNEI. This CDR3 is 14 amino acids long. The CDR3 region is CASKEGANTGELFF. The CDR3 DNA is TGTGCCAGCAAGGAAGGGGCGAACACCGGGGAGCTGTTTTTT.

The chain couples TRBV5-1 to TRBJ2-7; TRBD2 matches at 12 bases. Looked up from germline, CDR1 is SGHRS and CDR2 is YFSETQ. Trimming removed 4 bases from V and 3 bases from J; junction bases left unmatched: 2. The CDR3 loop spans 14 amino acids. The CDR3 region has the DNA TGCGCCAGCAGCCCGGGACTAGCGGGCTACGAGCAGTACTTC. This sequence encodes CASSPGLAGYEQYF.

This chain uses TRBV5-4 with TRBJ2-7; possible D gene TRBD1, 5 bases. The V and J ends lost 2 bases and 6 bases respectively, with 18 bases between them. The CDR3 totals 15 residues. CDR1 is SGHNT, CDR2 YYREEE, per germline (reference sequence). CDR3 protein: CASSLMQGFDGEQYF. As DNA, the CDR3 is TGTGCCAGCAGCTTAATGCAGGGCTTCGACGGCGAGCAGTACTTC.

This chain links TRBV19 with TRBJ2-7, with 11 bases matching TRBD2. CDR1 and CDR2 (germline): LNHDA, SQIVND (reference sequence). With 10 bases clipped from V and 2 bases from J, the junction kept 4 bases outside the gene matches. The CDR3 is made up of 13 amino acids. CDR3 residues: CATGTSGPYEQYF. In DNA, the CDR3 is TGTGCCACTGGGACTAGCGGACCCTACGAGCAGTACTTC.

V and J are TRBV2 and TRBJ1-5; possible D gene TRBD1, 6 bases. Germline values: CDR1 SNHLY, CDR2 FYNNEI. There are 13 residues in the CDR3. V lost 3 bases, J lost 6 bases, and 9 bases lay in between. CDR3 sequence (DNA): TGTGCCAGCAGTGAGGTAGGGGGTCAGCCCCAGCATTTT. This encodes CASSEVGGQPQHF.

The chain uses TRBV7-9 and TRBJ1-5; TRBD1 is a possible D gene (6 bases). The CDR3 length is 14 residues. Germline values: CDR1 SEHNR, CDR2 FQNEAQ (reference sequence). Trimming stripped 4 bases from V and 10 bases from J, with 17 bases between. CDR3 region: CASSSGQYLYPQHF. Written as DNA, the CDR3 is TGTGCCAGCAGCTCCGGACAGTATCTATATCCCCAGCATTTT.

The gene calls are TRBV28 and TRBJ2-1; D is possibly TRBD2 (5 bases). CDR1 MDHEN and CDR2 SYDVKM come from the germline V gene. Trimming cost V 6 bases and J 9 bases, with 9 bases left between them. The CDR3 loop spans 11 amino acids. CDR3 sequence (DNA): TGTGCCAGCAGAGAGCGGTTTGAGCAGTTCTTC. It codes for CASRERFEQFF.

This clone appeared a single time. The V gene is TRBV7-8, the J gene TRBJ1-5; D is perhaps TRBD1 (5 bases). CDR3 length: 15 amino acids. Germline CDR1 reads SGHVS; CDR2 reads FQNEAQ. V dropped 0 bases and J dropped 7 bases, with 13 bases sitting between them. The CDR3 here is CASSLARGEGQPQHF. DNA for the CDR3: TGTGCCAGCAGCTTAGCAAGGGGTGAAGGGCAGCCCCAGCATTTT.

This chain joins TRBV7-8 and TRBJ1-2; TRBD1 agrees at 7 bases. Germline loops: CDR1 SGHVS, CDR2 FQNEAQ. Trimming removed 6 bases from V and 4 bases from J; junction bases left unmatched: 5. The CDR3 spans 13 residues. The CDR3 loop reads CASSYRDSYGYTF. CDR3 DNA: TGTGCCAGCAGTTACCGGGACAGCTATGGCTACACCTTC.

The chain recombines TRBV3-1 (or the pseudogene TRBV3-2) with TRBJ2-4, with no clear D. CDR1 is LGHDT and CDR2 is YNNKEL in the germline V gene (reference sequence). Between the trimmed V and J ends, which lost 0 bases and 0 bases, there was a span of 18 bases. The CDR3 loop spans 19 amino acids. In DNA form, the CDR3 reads TGTGCCAGCAGCCAAGATCATGTAGGTCCGACATTAGCCAAAAACATTCAGTACTTC. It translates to CASSQDHVGPTLAKNIQYF.

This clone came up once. This CDR3 reads CASSLILETQYF. CDR3 sequence (DNA): TGTGCCAGCAGCCTGATACTAGAGACCCAGTACTTC. The gene calls are TRBV3-1 (or the pseudogene TRBV3-2) and TRBJ2-5, with D unclear. Per the germline V gene, CDR1 is LGHDT and CDR2 is YNNKEL (reference sequence). The V end was cut by 4 bases, the J end by 4 bases, with 7 bases between. This CDR3 has 12 amino acids.

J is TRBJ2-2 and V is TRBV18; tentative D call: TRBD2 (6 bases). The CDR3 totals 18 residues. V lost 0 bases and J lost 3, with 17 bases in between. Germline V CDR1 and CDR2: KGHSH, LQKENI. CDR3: CASSPPKVRLGDTGELFF. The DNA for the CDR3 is TGTGCCAGCTCACCACCGAAGGTTCGACTAGGGGACACCGGGGAGCTGTTTTTT. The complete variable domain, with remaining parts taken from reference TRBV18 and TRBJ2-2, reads NAGVMQNPRHLVRRRGQEARLRCSPMKGHSHVYWYRQLPEEGLKFMVYLQKENIIDESGMPKERFSAEFPKEGPSILRIQQVVRGDSAAYFCASSPPKVRLGDTGELFFGEGSRLTVL.

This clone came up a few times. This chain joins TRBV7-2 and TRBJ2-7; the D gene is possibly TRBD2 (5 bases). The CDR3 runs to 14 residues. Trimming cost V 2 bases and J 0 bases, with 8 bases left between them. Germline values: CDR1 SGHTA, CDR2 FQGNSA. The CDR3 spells CASSLQRNSYEQYF. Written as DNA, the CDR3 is TGTGCCAGCAGCTTACAGCGGAACTCCTACGAGCAGTACTTC. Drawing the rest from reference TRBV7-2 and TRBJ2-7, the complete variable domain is GAGVSQSPSNKVTEKGKDVELRCDPISGHTALYWYRQSLGQGLEFLIYFQGNSAPDKSGLPSDRFSAERTGGSVSTLTIQRTQQEDSAVYLCASSLQRNSYEQYFGPGTRLTVT.

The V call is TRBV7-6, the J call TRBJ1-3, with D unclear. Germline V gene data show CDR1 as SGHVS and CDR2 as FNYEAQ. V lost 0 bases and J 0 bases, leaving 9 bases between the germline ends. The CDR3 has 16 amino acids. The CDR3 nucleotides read TGTGCCAGCAGCTTAGCGGCACGTACCTCTGGAAACACCATATATTTT. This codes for CASSLAARTSGNTIYF.

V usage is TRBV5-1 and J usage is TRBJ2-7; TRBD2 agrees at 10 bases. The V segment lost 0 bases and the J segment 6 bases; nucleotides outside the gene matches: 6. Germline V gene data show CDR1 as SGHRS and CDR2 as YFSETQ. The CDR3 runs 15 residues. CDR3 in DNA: TGCGCCAGCAGCTTGGGGCCTAGCGGGAGTAGCGAGCAGTACTTC. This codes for CASSLGPSGSSEQYF.